This paragraph reports one T cell receptor (beta chain). What it binds is not known. This sample stems from a study of T cell repertoires in cytomegalovirus infection. About the study: Researchers turned to recently identified HLA-C-restricted CMV epitopes as well as well-studied HLA-B-restricted ones. The study, taken as a whole, reports: Using cumulative public TCR beta family frequency, the authors identified those who carried CMV together with the relevant HLA.

V lost 6 bases to trimming and J lost 3 bases, with 9 bases between them. This CDR3 has 13 residues. Via MiXCR, TCRdb re-called the reads, giving one row per CDR3 protein. The profile shows approximately 300,000 distinct CDR3 sequences, 25% to 35% of them singletons. Sequences were derived from cultured PBMCs, sampled from culture after CMV antigen stimulation. This sequence joins TRBV12-3 or TRBV12-4 and TRBJ1-5; unclear D gene. This sequence originates from a human donor in good health (CMV status not recorded). Some clones in this sample may be carry-over from other donors' samples. CDR3 nucleotide sequence: TGTGCCAGCAGCCGGGGTCTCAATCAGCCCCAGCATTTT. Translation: CASSRGLNQPQHF.